The rows below give T cell receptor beta chains drawn from one sample of a study of T cell responses to AZD1222 COVID-19 vaccine. TCRdb's copy holds only in-frame clones and misses some; the assay was immunoSEQ multiplex PCR. The sample holds fewer than 150,000 clones; under 95% are singletons and the top ten take approximately 3.1%. The sequences come from peripheral blood, collected on day 0 of AZD1222 vaccination. The receptors derive from an adult in good health. Each CDR3 is given with its conserved first and last residue. The order of the fields is J gene, D gene, clone size, V gene, CDR3 protein, CDR3 DNA. A D gene is named only where the DNA matches it firmly. Rows give clone size only sometimes, using once, few, many, or a class for an expanded clone.

J: TRBJ2-5
D: TRBD1
size: -
V: TRBV5-1
CDR3: CASSLAGTGRETQYF
DNA: TGCGCCAGCAGCTTGGCCGGGACAGGGCGGGAGACCCAGTACTTC

J: TRBJ2-5
D: TRBD2
size: -
V: TRBV5-1
CDR3: CASSLLPSGREETQYF
DNA: TGCGCCAGCAGCTTGCTGCCTAGCGGGAGGGAAGAGACCCAGTACTTC

J: TRBJ2-7
D: TRBD2
size: -
V: TRBV10-3
CDR3: CAISEPGTSRVEQYF
DNA: TGTGCCATCAGTGAACCCGGGACTAGCAGGGTCGAGCAGTACTTC

J: TRBJ1-2
D: -
size: -
V: TRBV19
CDR3: CASSYRANYGYTF
DNA: TGTGCCAGTAGTTATCGGGCGAACTATGGCTACACCTTC

J: TRBJ1-1
D: -
size: -
V: TRBV2
CDR3: CASSAGNPNTEAFF
DNA: TGTGCCAGCAGTGCCGGGAATCCGAACACTGAAGCTTTCTTT

J: TRBJ2-2
D: -
size: -
V: TRBV7-9
CDR3: CASSSSFLAGELFF
DNA: TGTGCCAGCAGCTCATCGTTTTTAGCCGGGGAGCTGTTTTTT

J: TRBJ1-4
D: TRBD1
size: once
V: TRBV30
CDR3: CAWRSTGVQKLFF
DNA: TGTGCCTGGAGATCAACAGGGGTGCAGAAACTGTTTTTT

J: TRBJ1-2
D: -
size: -
V: TRBV2
CDR3: CASSLPGGNYGYTF
DNA: TGTGCCAGCAGCCTCCCCGGGGGCAACTATGGCTACACCTTC

J: TRBJ2-1
D: -
size: -
V: TRBV6-5
CDR3: CASSSVYSYNEQFF
DNA: TGTGCCAGCAGTTCCGTTTACTCCTACAATGAGCAGTTCTTC

J: TRBJ1-1
D: -
size: -
V: TRBV3-1/TRBV3-2
CDR3: CASSQGGGNTEAFF
DNA: TGTGCCAGCAGCCAAGGGGGCGGGAACACTGAAGCTTTCTTT

J: TRBJ2-1
D: -
size: -
V: TRBV5-8
CDR3: CASSLGRVGNEQFF
DNA: TGTGCCAGCAGCTTGGGGAGGGTTGGCAATGAGCAGTTCTTC

J: TRBJ1-5
D: TRBD1
size: -
V: TRBV6-5
CDR3: CASGGQGQPQHF
DNA: TGTGCCAGCGGGGGACAGGGCCAGCCCCAGCATTTT

J: TRBJ1-3
D: -
size: -
V: TRBV7-8
CDR3: CASSPSAGFHGNTIYF
DNA: TGTGCCAGCAGCCCATCAGCGGGGTTTCATGGTAACACCATATATTTT

J: TRBJ1-1
D: TRBD1
size: -
V: TRBV27
CDR3: CASSLFRTGKGAEAFF
DNA: TGTGCCAGCAGTTTATTCCGGACAGGGAAAGGGGCTGAAGCTTTCTTT

J: TRBJ2-7
D: -
size: -
V: TRBV28
CDR3: CASRPRLTPTYEQYF
DNA: TGTGCCAGCAGACCTCGACTTACACCCACCTACGAGCAGTACTTC

J: TRBJ1-5
D: TRBD1
size: -
V: TRBV10-3
CDR3: CATGTVEGDYGDQPQHF
DNA: TGTGCCACAGGGACAGTGGAGGGGGATTACGGAGATCAGCCCCAGCATTTT

J: TRBJ1-6
D: TRBD1
size: -
V: TRBV5-6
CDR3: CASSHRGPRSPLHF
DNA: TGTGCCAGCAGCCACAGGGGGCCTCGGTCACCCCTCCACTTT

J: TRBJ1-4
D: -
size: -
V: TRBV29-1
CDR3: CSAEGTGNEKLFF
DNA: TGCAGCGCCGAAGGGACCGGTAATGAAAAACTGTTTTTT

J: TRBJ2-7
D: TRBD1
size: once
V: TRBV5-5
CDR3: CASGQGAWEQYF
DNA: TGTGCCAGTGGACAGGGGGCTTGGGAGCAGTACTTC

J: TRBJ2-7
D: -
size: -
V: TRBV18
CDR3: CASSVGAPLSYEQYF
DNA: TGTGCCAGCTCAGTCGGGGCCCCCCTCTCCTACGAGCAGTACTTC

J: TRBJ2-3
D: TRBD2
size: -
V: TRBV5-1
CDR3: CASSLTSGGDTQYF
DNA: TGCGCCAGCAGCTTGACTAGCGGGGGAGATACGCAGTATTTT